One sample yielded the 12 T cell receptor beta chains listed below, sequenced in a study of T cells in localized non-small cell lung cancer. Clones were read by immunoSEQ multiplex PCR, and TCRdb kept only the in-frame ones, dropping some. Of 40,000 or so clones listed, 79% are singletons. Sample: PBMCs, taken before any cancer treatment. The origin of the receptors is a woman aged 35 to 70 with stage II squamous cell lung carcinoma.

This clone has just one count. The chain has TRBV6-5 and TRBJ1-1; D is undetermined. CDR3 size: 13 residues. The V gene lost 8 bases and the J gene lost 6 bases, with 16 bases spanning the gap. Germline assignment: CDR1 MNHEY and CDR2 SVGAGI. The CDR3 region has the DNA TGTGCCAGCGGGTGGTCCTTGGTACCTGAAGCTTTCTTT. Translation: CASGWSLVPEAFF.

The rearrangement links TRBV5-6 to TRBJ2-3, with TRBD1 as a possible D gene (5 bases). The germline V gene encodes CDR1 SGHDT and CDR2 YYEEEE. V gave up 0 bases and J gave up 0 bases, with 8 bases separating them. The CDR3 spans 15 residues. CDR3 nucleotides: TGTGCCAGCAGCTTGGAAGGGGATAGCACAGATACGCAGTATTTT. Encoded protein: CASSLEGDSTDTQYF.

This chain uses TRBV6-1 with TRBJ2-1; D uncertain. This CDR3 region has 11 residues. The ends were cut back, 5 bases at V and 7 bases at J, with 6 bases in the middle. Germline CDR1 MNHNS, CDR2 SASEGT. CDR3 in amino acids: CASSFGNEQFF. The CDR3 DNA reads as TGTGCCAGCAGTTTTGGGAATGAGCAGTTCTTC.

This chain connects TRBV6-5 to TRBJ2-3; D gene ambiguous. This CDR3 has 13 amino acids. Germline values: CDR1 MNHEY, CDR2 SVGAGI. The V end was cut by 0 bases, the J end by 4 bases, with 5 bases between. The CDR3 nucleotides read TGTGCCAGCAGTTACTCGGCCTCAGATACGCAGTATTTT. Its translation: CASSYSASDTQYF.

For the CDR3, the DNA is TGTGCCAGCAGTTTCCCAGTACAGGCGGGGACTGAAGCTTTCTTT. Residues: CASSFPVQAGTEAFF. V usage is TRBV28 and J usage is TRBJ1-1; possible D gene TRBD1, 5 bases. This CDR3 spans 15 amino acids. Trimming removed 3 bases at V and 5 bases at J, with 16 bases between. CDR1 and CDR2 from the germline V gene are MDHEN and SYDVKM. The entire variable domain, with the rest obtained from reference TRBV28 and TRBJ1-1, is as follows: DVKVTQSSRYLVKRTGEKVFLECVQDMDHENMFWYRQDPGLGLRLIYFSYDVKMKEKGDIPEGYSVSREKKERFSLILESASTNQTSMYLCASSFPVQAGTEAFFGQGTRLTVV.

The chain employs TRBV9 and TRBJ1-3; D uncertain. The CDR3 loop spans 14 amino acids. The V gene's germline CDR1 is SGDLS and CDR2 YYNGEE. With 0 bases removed from V and 4 bases from J, the gap between germline ends came to 8 bases. DNA for the CDR3: TGTGCCAGCAGCGTAGCGGAGGGAGGAAACACCATATATTTT. Translation: CASSVAEGGNTIYF. The full variable domain, rest sourced from reference TRBV9 and TRBJ1-3, is DSGVTQTPKHLITATGQRVTLRCSPRSGDLSVYWYQQSLDQGLQFLIQYYNGEERAKGNILERFSAQQFPDLHSELNLSSLELGDSALYFCASSVAEGGNTIYFGEGSWLTVV.

V and J are TRBV7-3 and TRBJ2-1; TRBD2 is a possible D gene (6 bases). Germline CDR1 and CDR2: SGHTA and FQGTGA. V lost 2 bases to trimming and J lost 8 bases, with 13 bases between them. CDR3 length: 14 residues. CDR3 sequence: CASSLQAGKDEQFF. Here the CDR3 DNA reads TGTGCCAGCAGCTTACAGGCGGGAAAGGATGAGCAGTTCTTC.

This clone was found once. The gene calls are TRBV9 and TRBJ1-3, with D possibly TRBD1 on 5 matching bases. Trimming took off 2 bases at V and 4 bases at J, with 13 bases between the two ends. CDR1 and CDR2 from the germline V gene are SGDLS and YYNGEE. The CDR3 runs 15 residues. The DNA for the CDR3 is TGTGCCAGCAGCGTGGGGCAGACGTACGGAAACACCATATATTTT. Translating gives CASSVGQTYGNTIYF. Looking up the rest from reference TRBV9 and TRBJ1-3 gives the full variable domain: DSGVTQTPKHLITATGQRVTLRCSPRSGDLSVYWYQQSLDQGLQFLIQYYNGEERAKGNILERFSAQQFPDLHSELNLSSLELGDSALYFCASSVGQTYGNTIYFGEGSWLTVV.

The chain employs TRBV7-9 and TRBJ2-7, with a possible D match to TRBD2 (6 bases). The germline V and J ends were trimmed by 5 bases and 4 bases, with 18 bases remaining between them. The CDR3 covers 15 residues. Per the germline V gene, CDR1 is SEHNR and CDR2 is FQNEAQ (reference sequence). In DNA, the CDR3 is TGTGCCAGCAGCCCAGGAGGGGCGGGGAGATACGAGCAGTACGTC. Translated: CASSPGGAGRYEQYV.

The J gene is TRBJ2-7, the V gene TRBV10-2; TRBD2 matches at 13 bases. V trimming: 0 bases; J trimming: 4 bases; junction bases outside the gene matches: 3. The CDR3 totals 16 residues. Per the germline V gene, CDR1 is WSHSY and CDR2 is SAAADI. CDR3 amino acids: CASSESPGLAGYEQYV. The CDR3 DNA reads as TGCGCCAGCAGTGAGTCCCCGGGACTAGCGGGGTACGAGCAGTACGTC.

The chain uses TRBV4-2 and TRBJ1-5, with a weak D call TRBD1 (5 bases). The germline gives CDR1 LGHNA, CDR2 YNFKEQ. The V end lost 6 bases, the J end lost 3 bases, and 24 bases lay between the germline ends. The CDR3 sequence is 18 residues long. This chain's CDR3 is CASSPRPTGAGDNQPQHF. DNA for the CDR3: TGTGCCAGCAGTCCTCGACCAACAGGAGCGGGTGACAATCAGCCCCAGCATTTT.

Only a few counts were recorded for this clone. The rearrangement links TRBV5-1 to TRBJ2-7; TRBD2 matches at 10 bases. There are 17 residues in the CDR3. Germline values: CDR1 SGHRS, CDR2 YFSETQ. The ends lost 2 bases at V and 9 bases at J; junction bases unmatched: 17. The chain's CDR3 is CASSFPAGGASSGGQYF. CDR3 bases: TGCGCCAGCAGCTTCCCAGCGGGGGGGGCCTCTTCTGGTGGGCAGTACTTC. Together with reference TRBV5-1 and TRBJ2-7, the CDR3 gives the full variable domain: KAGVTQTPRYLIKTRGQQVTLSCSPISGHRSVSWYQQTPGQGLQFLFEYFSETQRNKGNFPGRFSGRQFSNSRSEMNVSTLELGDSALYLCASSFPAGGASSGGQYFGPGTRLTVT.